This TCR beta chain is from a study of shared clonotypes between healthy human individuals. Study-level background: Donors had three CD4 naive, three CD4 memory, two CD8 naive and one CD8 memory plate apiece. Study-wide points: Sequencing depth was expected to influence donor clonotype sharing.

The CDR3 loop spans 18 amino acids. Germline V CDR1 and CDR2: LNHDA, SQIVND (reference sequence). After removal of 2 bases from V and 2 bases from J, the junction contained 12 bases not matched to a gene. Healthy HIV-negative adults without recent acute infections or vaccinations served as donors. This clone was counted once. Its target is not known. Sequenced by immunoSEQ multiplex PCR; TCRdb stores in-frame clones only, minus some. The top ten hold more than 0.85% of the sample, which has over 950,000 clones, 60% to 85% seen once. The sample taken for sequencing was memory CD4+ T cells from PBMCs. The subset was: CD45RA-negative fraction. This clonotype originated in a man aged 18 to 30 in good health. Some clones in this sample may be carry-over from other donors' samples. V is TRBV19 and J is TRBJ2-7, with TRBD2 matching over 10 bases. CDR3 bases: TGTGCCAGTAGTATAAGGTCCGGGGGAGGACTAGCGGCCTACGAGCAGTACTTC. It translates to CASSIRSGGGLAAYEQYF.